These 8 T cell receptor beta chains came from one sample sequenced in a study of T cell repertoires in cytomegalovirus infection. Each CDR3 protein gets one entry after TCRdb re-called the reads with MiXCR. This sample yields around 430,000 distinct CDR3 sequences, of which about 42% are seen a single time; around 45% belongs to the top ten. Their target antigens are unknown. Sequenced here: cultured PBMCs, sampled from culture after CMV antigen stimulation. These receptors were collected from a human donor in good health (CMV status not recorded). Some clones in this sample may be carry-over from other donors' samples.

This chain links TRBV10-3 with TRBJ2-1; TRBD2 aligns across 7 bases. The CDR3 contains 13 residues. Germline V gives CDR1 ENHRY, CDR2 SYGVKD. V gave up 7 bases and J gave up 7 bases; unmatched junction bases: 7. The CDR3 DNA reads TGTGCCATCAAGGGACTAAATGGGAATGAGCAGTTCTTC. This gives the protein CAIKGLNGNEQFF.

This clonotype was seen a handful of times. This chain's CDR3 is CASSLSLGTDTQYF. DNA for the CDR3: TGTGCCAGCAGCTTATCGCTCGGCACAGATACGCAGTATTTT. The chain uses TRBV7-2 and TRBJ2-3; D not certain. Germline V gene lookup returns CDR1 SGHTA and CDR2 FQGNSA. With 2 bases removed from V and 1 base from J, the gap between germline ends came to 7 bases. This CDR3 is 14 amino acids long.

This chain links TRBV7-2 with TRBJ2-3; 7 bases are shared with TRBD1. CDR1 is SGHTA and CDR2 is FQGNSA in the germline V gene. Trimming removed 3 bases from V and 3 bases from J; junction bases left unmatched: 3. The CDR3 contains 14 residues. DNA of the CDR3: TGTGCCAGCAGCTTCCGACAGGGAACAGATACGCAGTATTTT. Translated, it gives CASSFRQGTDTQYF.

This chain connects TRBV19 to TRBJ2-3, with 10 positions matching TRBD2. The CDR3 sequence is 15 residues long. The germline CDR1 and CDR2 sequences are LNHDA and SQIVND (reference sequence). The junction had 3 bases not matched to a gene; V was cut back by 4 bases and J by 2 bases. The CDR3 spells CASSTGLAATDTQYF. The CDR3 DNA reads as TGTGCCAGTAGTACCGGACTAGCGGCCACAGATACGCAGTATTTT.

This clonotype was observed a few times. This chain links TRBV12-3 or TRBV12-4 with TRBJ2-3; D perhaps matches TRBD2 (6 bases). Between the trimmed V and J ends, which lost 0 bases and 2 bases, there was a span of 12 bases. The CDR3 is 16 residues long. CDR3 in amino acids: CASSLAAGRITDTQYF. The CDR3 nucleotides are TGTGCCAGCAGTTTAGCGGCGGGACGGATCACAGATACGCAGTATTTT.

This clonotype appeared a few times. The rearrangement links TRBV12-3 or TRBV12-4 to TRBJ1-1, with D unclear. The germline V and J ends were trimmed by 5 bases and 6 bases, with 10 bases remaining between them. There are 12 residues in the CDR3. As DNA, the CDR3 is TGTGCCAGCAGTCGGGTTGGGGCTGAAGCTTTCTTT. Translated, it gives CASSRVGAEAFF.

This chain connects TRBV12-3 or TRBV12-4 to TRBJ1-1; D gene uncertain. V was cut by 2 bases and J by 1 base, with 5 bases left in between. The CDR3 sequence is 13 residues long. The CDR3 sequence: CASSLMGNTEAFF. CDR3 coding DNA: TGTGCCAGCAGTTTAATGGGGAACACTGAAGCTTTCTTT.

This clonotype was detected many times. The chain joins TRBV7-2 to TRBJ1-1; tentative D call: TRBD1 (5 bases). Germline CDR1 and CDR2: SGHTA and FQGNSA. V was trimmed by 3 bases and J by 5 bases, leaving 13 bases between them. This CDR3 has 14 residues. For the CDR3, the DNA is TGTGCCAGCAGCTTCGGGGGGGTAAGGACTGAAGCTTTCTTT. Its protein is CASSFGGVRTEAFF.